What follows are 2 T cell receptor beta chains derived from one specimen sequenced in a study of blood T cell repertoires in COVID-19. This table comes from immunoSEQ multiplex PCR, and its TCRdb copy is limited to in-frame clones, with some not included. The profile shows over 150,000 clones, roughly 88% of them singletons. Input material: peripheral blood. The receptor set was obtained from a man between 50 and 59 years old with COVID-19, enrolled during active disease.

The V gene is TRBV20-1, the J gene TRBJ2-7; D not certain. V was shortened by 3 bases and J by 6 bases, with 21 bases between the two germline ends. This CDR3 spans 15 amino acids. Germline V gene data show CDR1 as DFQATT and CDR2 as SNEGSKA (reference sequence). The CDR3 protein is CSASATSTKAGEQYF. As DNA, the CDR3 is TGCAGTGCTAGTGCTACCTCCACTAAAGCTGGCGAGCAGTACTTC.

CDR3 nucleotide sequence: TGTGCCAGCAGCTCCCGGGGGGGCTCCGGGGAGCTGTTTTTT. It yields the protein CASSSRGGSGELFF. The chain couples TRBV7-2 to TRBJ2-2; 8 bases agree with TRBD2. The CDR3 contains 14 residues. The germline V gene has CDR1 SGHTA and CDR2 FQGNSA. The junction had 4 bases not matched to a gene; V was cut back by 4 bases and J by 6 bases. Supplemented by reference TRBV7-2 and TRBJ2-2, the full variable domain reads GAGVSQSPSNKVTEKGKDVELRCDPISGHTALYWYRQSLGQGLEFLIYFQGNSAPDKSGLPSDRFSAERTGGSVSTLTIQRTQQEDSAVYLCASSSRGGSGELFFGEGSRLTVL.